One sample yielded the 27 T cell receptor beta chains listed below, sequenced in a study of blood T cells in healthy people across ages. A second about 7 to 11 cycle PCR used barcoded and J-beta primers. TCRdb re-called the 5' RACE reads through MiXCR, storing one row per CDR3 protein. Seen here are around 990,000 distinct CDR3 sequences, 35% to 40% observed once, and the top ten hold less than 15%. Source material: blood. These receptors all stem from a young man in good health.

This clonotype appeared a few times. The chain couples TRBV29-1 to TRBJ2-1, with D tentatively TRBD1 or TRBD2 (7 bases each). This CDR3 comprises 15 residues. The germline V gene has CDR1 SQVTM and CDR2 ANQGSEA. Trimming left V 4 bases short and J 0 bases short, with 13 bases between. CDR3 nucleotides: TGCAGCGTTGGTACCAGGGGGGGCTCCTACAATGAGCAGTTCTTC. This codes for CSVGTRGGSYNEQFF.

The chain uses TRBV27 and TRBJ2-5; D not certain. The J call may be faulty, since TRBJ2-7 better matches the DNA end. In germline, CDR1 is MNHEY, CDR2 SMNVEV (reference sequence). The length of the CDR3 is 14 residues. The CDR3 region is CTTSTDRSNYEQYF. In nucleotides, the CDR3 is TGTACCACCTCAACCGATCGGTCGAACTACGAGCAGTACTTC.

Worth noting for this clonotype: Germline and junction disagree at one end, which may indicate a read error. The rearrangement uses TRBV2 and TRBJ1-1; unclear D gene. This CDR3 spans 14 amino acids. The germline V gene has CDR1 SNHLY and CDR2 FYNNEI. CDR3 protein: CANSVMEAATEAFF. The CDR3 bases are TGTGCCAACAGTGTAATGGAAGCGGCCACTGAAGCTTTCTTT.

CDR3: CASRGEIGSQNYGYTF. The CDR3 DNA reads as TGTGCCAGCAGAGGGGAAATAGGATCCCAGAACTATGGCTACACCTTC. This sequence joins TRBV28 and TRBJ1-2, with a possible D match to TRBD1 (5 bases). The CDR3 is made up of 16 amino acids. V was clipped by 6 bases and J by 2 bases, with 19 bases between them. Per germline, CDR1 MDHEN and CDR2 SYDVKM.

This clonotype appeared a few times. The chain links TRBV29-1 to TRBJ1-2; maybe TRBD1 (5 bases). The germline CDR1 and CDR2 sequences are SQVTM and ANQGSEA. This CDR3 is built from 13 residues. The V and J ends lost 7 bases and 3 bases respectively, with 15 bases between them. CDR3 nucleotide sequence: TGCAGCGCCGGGTCGTCGGGGGACTATGGCTACACCTTC. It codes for CSAGSSGDYGYTF. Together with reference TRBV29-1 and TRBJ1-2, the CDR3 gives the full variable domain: SAVISQKPSRDICQRGTSLTIQCQVDSQVTMMFWYRQQPGQSLTLIATANQGSEATYESGFVIDKFPISRPNLTFSTLTVSNMSPEDSSIYLCSAGSSGDYGYTFGSGTRLTVV.

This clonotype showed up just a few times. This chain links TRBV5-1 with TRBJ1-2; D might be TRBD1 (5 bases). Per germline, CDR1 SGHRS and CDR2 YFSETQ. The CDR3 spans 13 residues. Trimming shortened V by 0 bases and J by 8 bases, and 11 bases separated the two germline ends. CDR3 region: CASSLALGDGYTF. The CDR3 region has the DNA TGCGCCAGCAGCTTGGCCCTGGGGGACGGCTACACCTTC.

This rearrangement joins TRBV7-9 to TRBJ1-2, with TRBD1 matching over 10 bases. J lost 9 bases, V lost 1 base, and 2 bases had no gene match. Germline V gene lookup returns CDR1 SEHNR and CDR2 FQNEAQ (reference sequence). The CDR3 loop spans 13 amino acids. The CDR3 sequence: CASSLGTGGSYTF. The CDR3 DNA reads TGTGCCAGCAGCTTAGGGACAGGGGGAAGCTACACCTTC.

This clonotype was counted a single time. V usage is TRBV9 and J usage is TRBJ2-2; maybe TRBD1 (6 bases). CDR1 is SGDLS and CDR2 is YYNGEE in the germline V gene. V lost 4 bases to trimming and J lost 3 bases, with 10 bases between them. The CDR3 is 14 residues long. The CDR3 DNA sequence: TGTGCCAGCAGCCGCGGACAGTACACCGGGGAGCTGTTTTTT. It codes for CASSRGQYTGELFF.

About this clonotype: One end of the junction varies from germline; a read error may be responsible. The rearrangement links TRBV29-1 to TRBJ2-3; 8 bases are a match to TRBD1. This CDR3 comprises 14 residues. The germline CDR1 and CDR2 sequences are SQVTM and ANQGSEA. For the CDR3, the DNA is TGCAGCGTCGGACGGGACAGGAGCACAGGTACGCAGTATTTT. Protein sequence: CSVGRDRSTGTQYF.

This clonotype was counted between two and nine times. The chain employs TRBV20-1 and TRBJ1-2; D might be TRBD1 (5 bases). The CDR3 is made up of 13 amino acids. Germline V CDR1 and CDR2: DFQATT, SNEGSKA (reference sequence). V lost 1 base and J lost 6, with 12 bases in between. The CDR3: CSARAKGWDGYTF. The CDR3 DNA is TGCAGTGCTAGAGCCAAGGGGTGGGATGGCTACACCTTC.

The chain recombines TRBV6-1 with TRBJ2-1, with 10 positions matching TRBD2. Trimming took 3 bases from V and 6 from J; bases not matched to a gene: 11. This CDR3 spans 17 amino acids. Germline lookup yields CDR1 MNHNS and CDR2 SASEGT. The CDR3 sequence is CASSENLLAGALNEQFF. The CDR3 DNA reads TGTGCCAGCAGTGAGAACCTCCTAGCGGGGGCCCTCAATGAGCAGTTCTTC.

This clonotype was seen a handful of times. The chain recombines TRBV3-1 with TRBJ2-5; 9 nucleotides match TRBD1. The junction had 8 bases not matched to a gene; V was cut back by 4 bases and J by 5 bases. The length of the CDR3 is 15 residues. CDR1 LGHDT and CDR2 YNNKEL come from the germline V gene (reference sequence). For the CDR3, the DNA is TGTGCCAGCAGCCGAGCCGGACAGGGGTTTGAGACCCAGTACTTC. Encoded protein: CASSRAGQGFETQYF.

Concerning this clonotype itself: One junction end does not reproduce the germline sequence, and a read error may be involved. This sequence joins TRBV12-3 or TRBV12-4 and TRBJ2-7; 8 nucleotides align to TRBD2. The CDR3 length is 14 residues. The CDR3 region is CASSVAGSVSEQYF. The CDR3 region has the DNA TGTGCCAGCAGTGTAGCGGGATCGGTTAGCGAGCAGTACTTC.

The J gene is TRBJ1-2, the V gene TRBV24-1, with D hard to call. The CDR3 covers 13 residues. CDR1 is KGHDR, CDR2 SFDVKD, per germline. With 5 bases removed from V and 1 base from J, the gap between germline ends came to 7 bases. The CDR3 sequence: CATSVTLNYGYTF. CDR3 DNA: TGTGCCACCAGTGTGACACTTAACTATGGCTACACCTTC.

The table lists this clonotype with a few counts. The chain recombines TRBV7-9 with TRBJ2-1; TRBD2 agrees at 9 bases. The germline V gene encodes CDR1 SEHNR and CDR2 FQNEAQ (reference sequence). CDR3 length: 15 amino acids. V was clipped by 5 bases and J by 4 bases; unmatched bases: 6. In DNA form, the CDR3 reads TGTGCCAGCAGCGCGCTAGCGGGACCGTACAATGAGCAGTTCTTC. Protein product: CASSALAGPYNEQFF.

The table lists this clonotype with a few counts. CDR3: CASSLEGVADTQYF. The CDR3 DNA reads as TGTGCCAGCAGTTTGGAGGGGGTAGCAGATACGCAGTATTTT. The chain carries TRBV28 and TRBJ2-3; D tentatively reads TRBD1 or TRBD2 (6 bases each). The V end was cut by 3 bases, the J end by 4 bases, with 11 bases between. The CDR3 has 14 residues. Germline CDR1 reads MDHEN; CDR2 reads SYDVKM.

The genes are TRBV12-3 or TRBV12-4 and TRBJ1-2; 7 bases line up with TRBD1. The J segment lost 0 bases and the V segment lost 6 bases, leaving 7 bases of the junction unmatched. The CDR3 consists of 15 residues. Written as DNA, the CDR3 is TGTGCCAGCAGCCATCAGGGGGTAGCTAACTATGGCTACACCTTC. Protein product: CASSHQGVANYGYTF.

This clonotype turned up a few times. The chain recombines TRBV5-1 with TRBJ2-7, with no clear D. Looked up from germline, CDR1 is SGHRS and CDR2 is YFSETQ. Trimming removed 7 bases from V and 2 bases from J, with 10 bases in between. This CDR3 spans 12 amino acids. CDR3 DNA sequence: TGCGCCAGCGGTGAAACAACCTACGAGCAGTACTTC. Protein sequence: CASGETTYEQYF.

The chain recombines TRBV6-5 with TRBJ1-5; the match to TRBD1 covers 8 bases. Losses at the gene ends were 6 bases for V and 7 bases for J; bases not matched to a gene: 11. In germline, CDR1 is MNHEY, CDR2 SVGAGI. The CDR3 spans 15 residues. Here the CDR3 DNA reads TGTGCCAGCAGAAAGGCCCGACAGGGGTTACAGCCCCAGCATTTT. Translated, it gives CASRKARQGLQPQHF.

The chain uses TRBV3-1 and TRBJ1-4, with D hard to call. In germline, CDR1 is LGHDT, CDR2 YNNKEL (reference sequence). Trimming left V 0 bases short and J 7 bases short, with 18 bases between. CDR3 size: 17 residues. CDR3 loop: CASSQESPSGTGEKLFF. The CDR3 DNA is TGTGCCAGCAGCCAAGAGTCTCCTTCGGGTACTGGTGAAAAACTGTTTTTT.

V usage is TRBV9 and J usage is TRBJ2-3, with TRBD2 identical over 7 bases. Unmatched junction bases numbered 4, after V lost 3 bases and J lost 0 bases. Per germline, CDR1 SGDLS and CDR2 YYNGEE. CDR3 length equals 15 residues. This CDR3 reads CASSGGGPSTDTQYF. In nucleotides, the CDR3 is TGTGCCAGCAGCGGCGGGGGTCCTAGCACAGATACGCAGTATTTT.

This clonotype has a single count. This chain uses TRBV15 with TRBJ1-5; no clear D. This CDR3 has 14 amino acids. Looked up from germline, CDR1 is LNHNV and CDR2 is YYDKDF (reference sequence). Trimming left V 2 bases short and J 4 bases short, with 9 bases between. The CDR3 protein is CATSRTTYNQPQHF. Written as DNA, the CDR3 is TGTGCCACCAGCAGAACGACCTATAATCAGCCCCAGCATTTT.

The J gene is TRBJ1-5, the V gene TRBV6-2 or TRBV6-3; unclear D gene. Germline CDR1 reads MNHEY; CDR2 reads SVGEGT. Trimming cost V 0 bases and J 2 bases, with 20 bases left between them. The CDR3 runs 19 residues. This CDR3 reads CASSYSGNADPGGNQPQHF. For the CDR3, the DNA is TGTGCCAGCAGTTACTCGGGAAATGCCGACCCCGGAGGCAATCAGCCCCAGCATTTT.

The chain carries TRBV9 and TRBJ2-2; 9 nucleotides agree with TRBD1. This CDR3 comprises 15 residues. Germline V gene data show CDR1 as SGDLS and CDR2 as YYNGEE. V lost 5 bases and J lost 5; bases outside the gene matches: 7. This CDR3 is CASRAGTGLTGELFF. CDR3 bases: TGTGCCAGCAGGGCCGGGACAGGGCTTACCGGGGAGCTGTTTTTT.

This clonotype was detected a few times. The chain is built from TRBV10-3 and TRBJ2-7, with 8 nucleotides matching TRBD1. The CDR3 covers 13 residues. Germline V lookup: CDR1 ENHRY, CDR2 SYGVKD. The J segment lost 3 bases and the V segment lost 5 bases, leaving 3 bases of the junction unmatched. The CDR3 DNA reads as TGTGCCATCAGTATCGACAGGGGCTACGAGCAGTACTTC. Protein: CAISIDRGYEQYF.

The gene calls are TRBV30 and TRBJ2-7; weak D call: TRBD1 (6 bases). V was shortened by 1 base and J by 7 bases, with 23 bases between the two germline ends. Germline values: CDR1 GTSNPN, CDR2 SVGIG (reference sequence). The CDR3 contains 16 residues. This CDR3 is CAWSDPRGGSLNEQYF. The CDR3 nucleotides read TGTGCCTGGAGTGACCCCCGAGGGGGATCTCTCAATGAGCAGTACTTC. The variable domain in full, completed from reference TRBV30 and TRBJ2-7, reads SQTIHQWPATLVQPVGSPLSLECTVEGTSNPNLYWYRQAAGRGLQLLFYSVGIGQISSEVPQNLSASRPQDRQFILSSKKLLLSDSGFYLCAWSDPRGGSLNEQYFGPGTRLTVT.

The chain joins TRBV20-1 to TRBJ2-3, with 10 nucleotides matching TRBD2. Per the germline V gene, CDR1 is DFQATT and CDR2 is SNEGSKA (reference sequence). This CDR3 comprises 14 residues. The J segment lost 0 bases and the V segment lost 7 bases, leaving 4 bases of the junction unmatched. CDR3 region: CSEQRGGSTDTQYF. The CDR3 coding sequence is TGCAGTGAACAGCGGGGGGGAAGCACAGATACGCAGTATTTT.